This T cell receptor beta chain was captured in a study of vaccination and CD4 T cells after COVID-19. Study summary: Convalescent donors totaled six males and four females, including two who were Hispanic. Overall study findings and caveats: Median counts of SARS-CoV-2-reactive clonotypes increased from approximately 21 to 40; this difference was not significant.

From germline, CDR1 is DFQATT and CDR2 SNEGSKA (reference sequence). This CDR3 comprises 16 residues. Trimming left V 4 bases short and J 9 bases short, with 22 bases between. The Oncomine TCR Beta short-read assay was applied to DNA of cultured CD4+ T cells. In this case, cultured CD4+ T cells provided the extracted genomic DNA. TCRdb reprocessed the PCR reads via MiXCR and lists one record per CDR3 protein. Among 15,000 or so distinct CDR3 sequences listed, about 40% were seen once. Treatment defined: 10-day PBMC culture with coronavirus spike peptide pools or control peptides (ViraFEST assay). Following expansion of antigen-specific T cells with peptide pools, ViraFEST then sequenced TCRs. This clonotype was detected a few times. The antigen is not known.

The sequenced material came from cultured CD4+ T cells from blood. The chain carries TRBV20-1 and TRBJ1-6, with unresolved D. The sequence derives from a human donor with COVID-19. In nucleotides, the CDR3 is TGCAGTGCTAACAACAGCGGGAGCTCAGTCGGTTCACCCCTCCACTTT. Encoded protein: CSANNSGSSVGSPLHF.